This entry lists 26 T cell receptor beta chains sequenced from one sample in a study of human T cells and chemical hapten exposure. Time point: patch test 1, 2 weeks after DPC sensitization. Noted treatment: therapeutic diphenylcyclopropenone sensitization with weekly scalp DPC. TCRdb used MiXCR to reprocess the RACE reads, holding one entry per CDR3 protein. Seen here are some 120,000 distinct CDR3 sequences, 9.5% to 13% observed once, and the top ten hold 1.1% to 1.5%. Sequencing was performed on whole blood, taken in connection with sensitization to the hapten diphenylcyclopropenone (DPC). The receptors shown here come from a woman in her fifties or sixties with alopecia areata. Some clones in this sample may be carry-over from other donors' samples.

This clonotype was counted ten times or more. CDR3: CASSPRMGETQYF. CDR3 sequence (DNA): TGCGCCAGCAGCCCCAGGATGGGTGAGACCCAGTACTTC. J is TRBJ2-5 and V is TRBV5-1; D is undetermined. The V gene lost 4 bases and the J gene lost 5 bases, with 12 bases spanning the gap. Germline values: CDR1 SGHRS, CDR2 YFSETQ. The CDR3 has 13 amino acids.

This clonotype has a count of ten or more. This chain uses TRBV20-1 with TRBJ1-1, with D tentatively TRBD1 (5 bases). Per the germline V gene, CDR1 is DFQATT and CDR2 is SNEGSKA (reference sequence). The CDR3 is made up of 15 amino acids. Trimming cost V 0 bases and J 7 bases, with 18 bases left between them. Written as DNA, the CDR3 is TGCAGTGCTAGAGATCTAGGTGGGGGTAGTAATGAAGCTTTCTTT. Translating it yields CSARDLGGGSNEAFF.

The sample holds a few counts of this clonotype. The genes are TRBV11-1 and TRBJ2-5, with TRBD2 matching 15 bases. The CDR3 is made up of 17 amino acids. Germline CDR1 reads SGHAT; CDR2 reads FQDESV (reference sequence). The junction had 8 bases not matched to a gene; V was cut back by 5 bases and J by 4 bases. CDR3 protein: CASSRTSGGERRETQYF. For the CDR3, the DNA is TGTGCCAGCAGCCGGACTAGCGGGGGGGAACGAAGAGAGACCCAGTACTTC.

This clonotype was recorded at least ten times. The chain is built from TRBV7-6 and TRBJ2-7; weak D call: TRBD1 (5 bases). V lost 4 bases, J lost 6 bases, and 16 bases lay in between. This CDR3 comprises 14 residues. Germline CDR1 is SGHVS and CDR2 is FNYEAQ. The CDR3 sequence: CASSSERQSFEQYF. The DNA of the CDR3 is TGTGCCAGCAGCTCAGAGAGACAGAGCTTCGAGCAGTACTTC.

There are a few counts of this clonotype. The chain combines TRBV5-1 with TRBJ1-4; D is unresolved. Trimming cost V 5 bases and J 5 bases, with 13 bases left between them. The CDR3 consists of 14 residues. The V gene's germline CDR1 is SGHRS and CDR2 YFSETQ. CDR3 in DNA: TGCGCCAGCAGACTTGGCCGGGAGAATGAAAAACTGTTTTTT. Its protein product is CASRLGRENEKLFF.

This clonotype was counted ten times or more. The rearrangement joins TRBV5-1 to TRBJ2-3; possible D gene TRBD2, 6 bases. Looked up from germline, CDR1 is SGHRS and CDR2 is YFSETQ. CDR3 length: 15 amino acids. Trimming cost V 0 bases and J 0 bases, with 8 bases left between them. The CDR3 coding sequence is TGCGCCAGCAGCTTGGAAGCGGGTAGCACAGATACGCAGTATTTT. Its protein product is CASSLEAGSTDTQYF.

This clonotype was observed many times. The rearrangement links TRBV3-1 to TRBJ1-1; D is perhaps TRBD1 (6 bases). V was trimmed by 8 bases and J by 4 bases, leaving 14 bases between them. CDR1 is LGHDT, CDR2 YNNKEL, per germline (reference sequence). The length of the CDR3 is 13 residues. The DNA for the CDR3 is TGTGCCAGCGGATCAGGGGAGTTCACTGAAGCTTTCTTT. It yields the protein CASGSGEFTEAFF. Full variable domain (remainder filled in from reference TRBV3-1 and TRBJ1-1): DTAVSQTPKYLVTQMGNDKSIKCEQNLGHDTMYWYKQDSKKFLKIMFSYNNKELIINETVPNRFSPKSPDKAHLNLHINSLELGDSAVYFCASGSGEFTEAFFGQGTRLTVV.

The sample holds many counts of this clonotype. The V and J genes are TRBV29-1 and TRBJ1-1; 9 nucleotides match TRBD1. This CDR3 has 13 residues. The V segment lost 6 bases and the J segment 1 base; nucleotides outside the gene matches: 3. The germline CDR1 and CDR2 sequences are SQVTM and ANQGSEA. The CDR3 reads CSVVGQGNTEAFF. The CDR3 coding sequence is TGCAGCGTCGTGGGACAGGGGAACACTGAAGCTTTCTTT.

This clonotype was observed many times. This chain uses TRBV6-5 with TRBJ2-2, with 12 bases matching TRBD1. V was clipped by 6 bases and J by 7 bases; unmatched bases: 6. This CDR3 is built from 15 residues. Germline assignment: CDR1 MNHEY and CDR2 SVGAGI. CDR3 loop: CASRRDRGLGGELFF. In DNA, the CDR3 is TGTGCCAGCAGGCGGGACAGGGGGCTTGGCGGGGAGCTGTTTTTT.

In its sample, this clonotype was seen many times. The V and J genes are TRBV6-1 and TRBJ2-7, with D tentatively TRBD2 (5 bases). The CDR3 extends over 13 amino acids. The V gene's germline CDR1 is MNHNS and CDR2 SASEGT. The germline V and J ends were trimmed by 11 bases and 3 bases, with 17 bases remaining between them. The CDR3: CAGAGGGGYEQYF. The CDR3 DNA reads TGTGCCGGCGCCGGAGGAGGCGGCTACGAGCAGTACTTC.

CDR3 DNA: TGTGCCAGCGGAGCGGGGGCGGGAAGACATGAGCAGTTCTTC. Its translation is CASGAGAGRHEQFF. J is TRBJ2-1 and V is TRBV7-9; 8 bases line up with TRBD2. The ends lost 8 bases at V and 8 bases at J; junction bases unmatched: 11. The CDR3 extends over 14 amino acids. Germline CDR1 and CDR2: SEHNR and FQNEAQ (reference sequence).

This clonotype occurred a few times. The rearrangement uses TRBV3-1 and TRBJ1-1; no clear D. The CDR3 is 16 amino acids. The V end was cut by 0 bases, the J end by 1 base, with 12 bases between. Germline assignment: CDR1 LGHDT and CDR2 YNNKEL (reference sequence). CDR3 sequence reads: CASSQEGWTGNTEAFF. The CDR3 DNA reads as TGTGCCAGCAGCCAAGAGGGGTGGACGGGGAACACTGAAGCTTTCTTT.

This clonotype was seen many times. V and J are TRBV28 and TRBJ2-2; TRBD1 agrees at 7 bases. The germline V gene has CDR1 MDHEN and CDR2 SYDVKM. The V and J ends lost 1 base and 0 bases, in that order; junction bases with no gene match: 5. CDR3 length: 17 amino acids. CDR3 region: CASSLYAQGPNTGELFF. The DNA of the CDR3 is TGTGCCAGCAGTTTATATGCACAGGGGCCGAACACCGGGGAGCTGTTTTTT.

The CDR3 sequence: CASSVAGMETQYF. The CDR3 nucleotides read TGCGCCAGCAGTGTGGCAGGAATGGAGACCCAGTACTTC. V usage is TRBV10-1 and J usage is TRBJ2-5; D remains unclear. Germline V gene lookup returns CDR1 WNHNN and CDR2 SYGVQD (reference sequence). The CDR3 covers 13 residues. V dropped 4 bases and J dropped 5 bases, with 11 bases sitting between them.

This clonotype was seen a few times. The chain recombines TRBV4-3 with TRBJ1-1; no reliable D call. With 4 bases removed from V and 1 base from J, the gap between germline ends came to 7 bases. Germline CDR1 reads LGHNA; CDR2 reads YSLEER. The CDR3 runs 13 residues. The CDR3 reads CASSRRRNTEAFF. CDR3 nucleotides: TGCGCCAGCAGCCGCCGGCGGAACACTGAAGCTTTCTTT.

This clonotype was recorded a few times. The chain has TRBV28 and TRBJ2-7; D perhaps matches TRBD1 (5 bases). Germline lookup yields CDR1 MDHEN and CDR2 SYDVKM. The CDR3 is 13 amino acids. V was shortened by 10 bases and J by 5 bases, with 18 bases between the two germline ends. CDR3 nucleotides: TGTGCCACCCTAGGTCAGGGTCCCCACGAGCAGTACTTC. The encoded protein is CATLGQGPHEQYF.

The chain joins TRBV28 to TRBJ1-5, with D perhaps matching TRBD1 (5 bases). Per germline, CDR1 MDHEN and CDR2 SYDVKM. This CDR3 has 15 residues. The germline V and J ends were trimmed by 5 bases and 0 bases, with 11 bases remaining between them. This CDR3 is CASSPGQNSNQPQHF. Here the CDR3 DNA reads TGTGCCAGCAGTCCGGGGCAGAATAGCAATCAGCCCCAGCATTTT.

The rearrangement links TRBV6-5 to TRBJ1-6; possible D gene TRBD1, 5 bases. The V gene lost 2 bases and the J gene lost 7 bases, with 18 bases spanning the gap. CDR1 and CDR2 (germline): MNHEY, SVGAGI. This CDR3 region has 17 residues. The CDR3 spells CASSYPPGGGKNSPLHF. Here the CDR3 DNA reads TGTGCCAGCAGTTACCCGCCGGGGGGAGGAAAAAATTCACCCCTCCACTTT.

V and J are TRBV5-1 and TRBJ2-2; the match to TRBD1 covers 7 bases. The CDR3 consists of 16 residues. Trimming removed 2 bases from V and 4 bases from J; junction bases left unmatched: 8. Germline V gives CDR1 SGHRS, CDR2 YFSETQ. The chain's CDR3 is CASSFPDRVGTGELFF. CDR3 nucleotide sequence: TGCGCCAGCAGCTTCCCTGACAGGGTTGGCACCGGGGAGCTGTTTTTT.

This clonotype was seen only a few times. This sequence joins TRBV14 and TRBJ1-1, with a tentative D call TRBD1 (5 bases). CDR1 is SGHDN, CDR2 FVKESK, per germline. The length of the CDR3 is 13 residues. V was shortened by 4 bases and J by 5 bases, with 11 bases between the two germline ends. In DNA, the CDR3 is TGTGCCAGCAGCCTTTTAGGGGTTACTGAAGCTTTCTTT. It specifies CASSLLGVTEAFF.

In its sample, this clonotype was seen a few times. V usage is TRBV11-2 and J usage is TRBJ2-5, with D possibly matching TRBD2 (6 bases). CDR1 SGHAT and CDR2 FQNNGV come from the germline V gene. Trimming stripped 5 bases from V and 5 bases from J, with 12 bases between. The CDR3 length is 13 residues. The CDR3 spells CASSPSGVETQYF. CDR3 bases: TGTGCCAGCAGCCCGTCGGGAGTCGAGACCCAGTACTTC.

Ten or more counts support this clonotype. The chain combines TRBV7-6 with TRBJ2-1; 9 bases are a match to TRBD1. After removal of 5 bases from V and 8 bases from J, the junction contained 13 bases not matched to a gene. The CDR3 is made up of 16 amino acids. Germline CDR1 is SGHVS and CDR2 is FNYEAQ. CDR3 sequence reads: CASSPTRDRVGDEQFF. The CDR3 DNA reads TGTGCCAGCAGCCCTACCCGGGACAGGGTTGGAGATGAGCAGTTCTTC.

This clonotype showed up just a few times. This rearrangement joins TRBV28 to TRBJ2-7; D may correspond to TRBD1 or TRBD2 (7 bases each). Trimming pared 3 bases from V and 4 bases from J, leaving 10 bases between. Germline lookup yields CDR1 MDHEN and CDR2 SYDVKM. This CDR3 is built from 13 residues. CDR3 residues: CASSFQGGYEQYF. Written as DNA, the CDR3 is TGTGCCAGCAGTTTCCAGGGGGGGTACGAGCAGTACTTC.

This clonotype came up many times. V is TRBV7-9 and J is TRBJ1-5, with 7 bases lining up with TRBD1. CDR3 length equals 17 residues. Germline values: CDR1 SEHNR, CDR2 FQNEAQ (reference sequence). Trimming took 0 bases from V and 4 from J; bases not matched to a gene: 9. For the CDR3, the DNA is TGTGCCAGCAGCTTAGCCGGCCGGACAGGTACGAATCAGCCCCAGCATTTT. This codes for CASSLAGRTGTNQPQHF.

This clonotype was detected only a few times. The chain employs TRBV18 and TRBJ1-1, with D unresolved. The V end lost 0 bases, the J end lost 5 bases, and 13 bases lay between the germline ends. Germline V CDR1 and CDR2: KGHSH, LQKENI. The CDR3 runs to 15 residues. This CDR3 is CASSPPRALGTEAFF. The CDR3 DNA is TGTGCCAGCTCACCACCTCGGGCACTAGGGACTGAAGCTTTCTTT.

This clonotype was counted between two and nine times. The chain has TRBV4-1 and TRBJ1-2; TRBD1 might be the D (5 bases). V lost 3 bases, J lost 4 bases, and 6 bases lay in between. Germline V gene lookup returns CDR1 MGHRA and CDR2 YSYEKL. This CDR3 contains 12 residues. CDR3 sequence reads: CASSQDTYGYTF. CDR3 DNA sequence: TGCGCCAGCAGCCAGGACACCTATGGCTACACCTTC.